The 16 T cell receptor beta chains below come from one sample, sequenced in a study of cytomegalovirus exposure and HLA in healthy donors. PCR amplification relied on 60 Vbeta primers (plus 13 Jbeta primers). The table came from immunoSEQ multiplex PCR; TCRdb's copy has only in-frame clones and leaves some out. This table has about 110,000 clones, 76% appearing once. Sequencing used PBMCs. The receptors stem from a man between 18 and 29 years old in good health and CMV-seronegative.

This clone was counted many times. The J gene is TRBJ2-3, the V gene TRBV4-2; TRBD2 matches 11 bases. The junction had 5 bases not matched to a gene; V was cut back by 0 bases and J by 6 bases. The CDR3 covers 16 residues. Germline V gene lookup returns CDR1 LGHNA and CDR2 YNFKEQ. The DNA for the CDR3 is TGTGCCAGCAGCCAAGAGATAGCGGGGGGGCCGGATACGCAGTATTTT. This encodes CASSQEIAGGPDTQYF.

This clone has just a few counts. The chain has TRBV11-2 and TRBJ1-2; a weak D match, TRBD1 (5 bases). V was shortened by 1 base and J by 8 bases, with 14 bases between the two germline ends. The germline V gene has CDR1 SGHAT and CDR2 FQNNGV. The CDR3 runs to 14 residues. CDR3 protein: CASSLAWGFGGYTF. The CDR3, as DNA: TGTGCCAGCAGCTTAGCGTGGGGCTTTGGGGGCTACACCTTC.

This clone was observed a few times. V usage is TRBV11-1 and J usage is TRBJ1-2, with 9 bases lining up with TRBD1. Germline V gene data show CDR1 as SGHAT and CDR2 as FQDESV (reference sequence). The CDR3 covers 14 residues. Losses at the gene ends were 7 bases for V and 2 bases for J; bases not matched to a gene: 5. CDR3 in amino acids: CASKGDRDNYGYTF. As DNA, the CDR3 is TGTGCCAGCAAGGGGGACAGGGACAACTATGGCTACACCTTC.

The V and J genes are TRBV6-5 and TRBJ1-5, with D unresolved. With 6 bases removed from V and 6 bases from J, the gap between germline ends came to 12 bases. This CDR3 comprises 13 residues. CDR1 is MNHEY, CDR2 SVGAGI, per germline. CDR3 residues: CASSRQWAQPQHF. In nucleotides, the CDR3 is TGTGCCAGCAGCCGTCAGTGGGCTCAGCCCCAGCATTTT.

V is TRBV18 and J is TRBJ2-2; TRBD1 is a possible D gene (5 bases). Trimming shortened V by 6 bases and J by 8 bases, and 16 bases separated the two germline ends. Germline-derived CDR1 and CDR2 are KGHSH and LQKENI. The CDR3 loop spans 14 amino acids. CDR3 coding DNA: TGTGCCAGCTCGGGCTTGGACACTCTGGGGGAGCTGTTTTTT. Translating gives CASSGLDTLGELFF.

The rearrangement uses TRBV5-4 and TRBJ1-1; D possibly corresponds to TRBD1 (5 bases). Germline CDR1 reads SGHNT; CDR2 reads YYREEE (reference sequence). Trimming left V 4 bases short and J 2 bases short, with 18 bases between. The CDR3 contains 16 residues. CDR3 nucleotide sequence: TGTGCCAGCAGCCTGGGGTCAAGGGGAGGTAACACTGAAGCTTTCTTT. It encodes CASSLGSRGGNTEAFF.

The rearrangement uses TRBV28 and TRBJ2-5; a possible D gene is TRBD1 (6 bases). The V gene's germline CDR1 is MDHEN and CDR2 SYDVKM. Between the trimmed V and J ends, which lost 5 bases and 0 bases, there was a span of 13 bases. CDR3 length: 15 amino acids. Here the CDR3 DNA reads TGTGCCAGCAGTAAAAGCCGGGACAACCAAGAGACCCAGTACTTC. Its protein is CASSKSRDNQETQYF. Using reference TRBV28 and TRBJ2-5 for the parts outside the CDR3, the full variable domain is DVKVTQSSRYLVKRTGEKVFLECVQDMDHENMFWYRQDPGLGLRLIYFSYDVKMKEKGDIPEGYSVSREKKERFSLILESASTNQTSMYLCASSKSRDNQETQYFGPGTRLLVL.

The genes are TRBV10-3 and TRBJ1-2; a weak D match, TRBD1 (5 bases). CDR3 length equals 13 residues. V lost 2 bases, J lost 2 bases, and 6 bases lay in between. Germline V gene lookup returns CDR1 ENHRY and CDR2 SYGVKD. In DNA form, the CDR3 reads TGTGCCATCAGTGAGGACAGAAACTATGGCTACACCTTC. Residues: CAISEDRNYGYTF.

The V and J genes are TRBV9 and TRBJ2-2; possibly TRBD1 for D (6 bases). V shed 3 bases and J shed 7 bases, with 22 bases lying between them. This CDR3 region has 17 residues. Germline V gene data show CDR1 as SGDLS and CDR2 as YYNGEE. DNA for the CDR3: TGTGCCAGCAGCGACCCGGGACAACGATCCGGGGTCGGGGAGCTGTTTTTT. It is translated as CASSDPGQRSGVGELFF. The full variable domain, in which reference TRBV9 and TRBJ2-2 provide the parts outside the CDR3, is DSGVTQTPKHLITATGQRVTLRCSPRSGDLSVYWYQQSLDQGLQFLIQYYNGEERAKGNILERFSAQQFPDLHSELNLSSLELGDSALYFCASSDPGQRSGVGELFFGEGSRLTVL.

CDR3 in amino acids: CASSVAGNEAFF. CDR3 bases: TGTGCCAGCAGCGTAGCAGGGAATGAAGCTTTCTTT. V gene TRBV9 combines with J gene TRBJ1-1, with D possibly matching TRBD1 (5 bases). Trimming removed 0 bases at V and 7 bases at J, with 7 bases between. CDR1 is SGDLS and CDR2 is YYNGEE in the germline V gene. There are 12 residues in the CDR3.

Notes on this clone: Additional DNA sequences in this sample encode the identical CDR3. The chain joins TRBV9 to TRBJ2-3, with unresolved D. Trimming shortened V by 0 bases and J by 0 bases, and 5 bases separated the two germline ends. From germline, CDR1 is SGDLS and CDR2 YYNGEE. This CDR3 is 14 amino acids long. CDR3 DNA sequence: TGTGCCAGCAGCGTAGATCCAAGCACAGATACGCAGTATTTT. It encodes CASSVDPSTDTQYF.

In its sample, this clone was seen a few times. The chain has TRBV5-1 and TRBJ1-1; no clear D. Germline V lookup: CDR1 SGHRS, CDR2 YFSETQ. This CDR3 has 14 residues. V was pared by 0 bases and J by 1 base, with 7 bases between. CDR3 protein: CASSLGAGNTEAFF. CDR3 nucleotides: TGCGCCAGCAGCTTGGGGGCGGGGAACACTGAAGCTTTCTTT.

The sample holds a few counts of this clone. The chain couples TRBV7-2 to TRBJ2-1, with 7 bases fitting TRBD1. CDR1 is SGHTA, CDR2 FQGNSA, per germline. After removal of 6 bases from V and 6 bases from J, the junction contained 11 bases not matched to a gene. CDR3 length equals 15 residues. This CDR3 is CASSQTGPRLNEQFF. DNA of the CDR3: TGTGCCAGCAGTCAGACAGGGCCCCGCCTCAATGAGCAGTTCTTC.

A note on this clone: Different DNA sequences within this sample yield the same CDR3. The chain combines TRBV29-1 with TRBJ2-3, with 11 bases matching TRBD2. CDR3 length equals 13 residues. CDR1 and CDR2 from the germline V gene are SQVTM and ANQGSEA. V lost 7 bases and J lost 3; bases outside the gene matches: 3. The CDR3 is CSGLAGGTDTQYF. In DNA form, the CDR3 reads TGCAGCGGTCTAGCGGGGGGAACAGATACGCAGTATTTT.

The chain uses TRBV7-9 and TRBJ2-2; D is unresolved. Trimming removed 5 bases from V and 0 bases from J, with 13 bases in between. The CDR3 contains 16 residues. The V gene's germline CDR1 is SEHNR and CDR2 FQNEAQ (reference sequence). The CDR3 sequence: CASSPRSTTNTGELFF. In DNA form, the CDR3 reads TGTGCCAGCAGCCCGAGATCTACTACGAACACCGGGGAGCTGTTTTTT. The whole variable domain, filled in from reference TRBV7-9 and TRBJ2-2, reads DTGVSQNPRHKITKRGQNVTFRCDPISEHNRLYWYRQTLGQGPEFLTYFQNEAQLEKSRLLSDRFSAERPKGSFSTLEIQRTEQGDSAMYLCASSPRSTTNTGELFFGEGSRLTVL.

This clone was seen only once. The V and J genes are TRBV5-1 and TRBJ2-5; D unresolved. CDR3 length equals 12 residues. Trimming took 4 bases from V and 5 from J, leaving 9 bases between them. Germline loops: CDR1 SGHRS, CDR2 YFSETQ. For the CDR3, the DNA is TGCGCCAGCAGCGACGGCAGGGAGACCCAGTACTTC. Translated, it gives CASSDGRETQYF.